One sample yielded the 14 T cell receptor beta chains listed below, sequenced in a study of shared clonotypes between healthy human individuals. Repertoires were generated with immunoSEQ multiplex PCR, while TCRdb's copy carries only in-frame clones and drops some. The sample includes roughly 2.4 million clones, approximately 94% of them seen just once. The sequenced sample was naive CD4+ T cells sorted from blood. Noted subset: CD45RA+ positively selected. The origin of the receptors is a man between 18 and 35 years old in good health.

This chain joins TRBV28 and TRBJ2-7; TRBD1 agrees at 9 bases. Germline loops: CDR1 MDHEN, CDR2 SYDVKM. The CDR3 has 17 amino acids. V dropped 2 bases and J dropped 7; count of bases not matched to a gene: 15. Here the CDR3 reads CASSLGGGTGPRVEQYF. The CDR3 DNA sequence: TGTGCCAGCAGTTTAGGGGGAGGGACAGGGCCTAGAGTTGAGCAGTACTTC.

J is TRBJ2-5 and V is TRBV7-9; TRBD2 aligns across 11 bases. The ends lost 6 bases at V and 4 bases at J; junction bases unmatched: 13. In germline, CDR1 is SEHNR, CDR2 FQNEAQ (reference sequence). The CDR3 length is 17 residues. The CDR3 sequence is CASSPGLAALITETQYF. CDR3 sequence (DNA): TGTGCCAGCAGTCCGGGACTAGCGGCCCTGATTACAGAGACCCAGTACTTC.

The CDR3 DNA is TGTGCCAGTAGTATAGAGGGACAGGGGACTGAAGCTTTCTTT. Amino acids: CASSIEGQGTEAFF. This chain links TRBV19 with TRBJ1-1, with TRBD1 identical over 10 bases. The germline CDR1 and CDR2 sequences are LNHDA and SQIVND (reference sequence). Trimming took 0 bases from V and 5 from J; bases not matched to a gene: 0. This CDR3 spans 14 amino acids. Full variable domain (outside the CDR3, taken from reference TRBV19 and TRBJ1-1): DGGITQSPKYLFRKEGQNVTLSCEQNLNHDAMYWYRQDPGQGLRLIYYSQIVNDFQKGDIAEGYSVSREKKESFPLTVTSAQKNPTAFYLCASSIEGQGTEAFFGQGTRLTVV.

A remark on this clone: This same CDR3 is encoded by further DNA sequences in the sample. The chain uses TRBV29-1 and TRBJ1-5; 9 bases fit TRBD1. V lost 4 bases, J lost 2 bases, and 0 bases stayed unmatched. CDR1 is SQVTM, CDR2 ANQGSEA, per germline. The CDR3 length is 13 residues. The CDR3 protein is CSVGQGGNQPQHF. The CDR3 coding sequence is TGCAGCGTTGGACAGGGGGGCAATCAGCCCCAGCATTTT.

This chain links TRBV6-1 with TRBJ2-7; no firm D call. Trimming removed 7 bases at V and 5 bases at J, with 9 bases between. This CDR3 is built from 11 residues. CDR1 and CDR2 (germline): MNHNS, SASEGT. The CDR3 nucleotides read TGTGCCAGCACGCGTGAGGACGAGCAGTACTTC. It yields the protein CASTREDEQYF.

The rearrangement joins TRBV18 to TRBJ1-5; D possibly corresponds to TRBD1 (6 bases). The germline gives CDR1 KGHSH, CDR2 LQKENI. CDR3 length: 15 residues. Trimming left V 2 bases short and J 3 bases short, with 11 bases between. CDR3 loop: CASSPAGEVNQPQHF. For the CDR3, the DNA is TGTGCCAGCTCACCAGCAGGGGAGGTCAATCAGCCCCAGCATTTT.

The chain uses TRBV2 and TRBJ2-4, with 8 bases that match TRBD2. The CDR3 sequence is 18 residues long. In germline, CDR1 is SNHLY, CDR2 FYNNEI. The junction had 13 bases not matched to a gene; V was cut back by 6 bases and J by 0 bases. CDR3 in amino acids: CASSPAPGLVGAKNIQYF. CDR3 nucleotides: TGTGCCAGCAGCCCAGCTCCGGGACTAGTCGGAGCCAAAAACATTCAGTACTTC.

Points on this clone: This same CDR3 is encoded by further DNA sequences in the sample. In nucleotides, the CDR3 is TGTGCCAGTAGTATAGACGGGACACCCTCCTACGAGCAGTACTTC. It specifies CASSIDGTPSYEQYF. The rearrangement uses TRBV19 and TRBJ2-7, with D possibly being TRBD1 (6 bases). The CDR3 consists of 15 residues. Trimming removed 0 bases at V and 0 bases at J, with 9 bases between. Germline V CDR1 and CDR2: LNHDA, SQIVND (reference sequence).

The V call is TRBV6-5, the J call TRBJ1-5, with a possible D match to TRBD1 (5 bases). Germline-derived CDR1 and CDR2 are MNHEY and SVGAGI. Between the trimmed V and J ends, which lost 8 bases and 3 bases, there was a span of 17 bases. This CDR3 region has 15 residues. The CDR3 region has the DNA TGTGCCAGCGGGCAAAACGGGGGACTCAATCAGCCCCAGCATTTT. As protein: CASGQNGGLNQPQHF.

The rearrangement joins TRBV30 to TRBJ1-4, with TRBD1 matching 8 bases. CDR3 length: 17 amino acids. Trimming removed 2 bases from V and 3 bases from J; junction bases left unmatched: 11. CDR1 and CDR2 (germline): GTSNPN, SVGIG (reference sequence). CDR3 DNA: TGTGCCTGGAGTAGGGTACAGGGGGACCTTTCTAATGAAAAACTGTTTTTT. Residues: CAWSRVQGDLSNEKLFF.

The count of this clone is one. The V and J genes are TRBV28 and TRBJ1-6; tentative D call: TRBD1 (6 bases). The CDR3 is 14 amino acids. The germline V gene has CDR1 MDHEN and CDR2 SYDVKM. The V gene lost 2 bases and the J gene lost 6 bases, with 8 bases spanning the gap. In DNA, the CDR3 is TGTGCCAGCAGTTTAAGGGGGACTAATTCACCCCTCCACTTT. It specifies CASSLRGTNSPLHF.

The genes are TRBV30 and TRBJ1-6; D is unresolved. Germline assignment: CDR1 GTSNPN and CDR2 SVGIG (reference sequence). Trimming pared 2 bases from V and 8 bases from J, leaving 10 bases between. CDR3 size: 13 residues. The CDR3 bases are TGTGCCTGGAGTCCGGTGGAGGATTCACCCCTCCACTTT. Its translation: CAWSPVEDSPLHF.

This sequence joins TRBV5-4 and TRBJ1-6, with D hard to call. The CDR3 consists of 18 residues. The germline gives CDR1 SGHNT, CDR2 YYREEE (reference sequence). V lost 2 bases to trimming and J lost 0 bases, with 15 bases between them. The CDR3 coding sequence is TGTGCCAGCAGCTTTAAGGGCACTAGGAGCTCCTATAATTCACCCCTCCACTTT. Translation: CASSFKGTRSSYNSPLHF.

The rearrangement links TRBV5-1 to TRBJ2-1, with 11 bases that match TRBD2. V dropped 6 bases and J dropped 2; count of bases not matched to a gene: 1. This CDR3 has 14 residues. Germline-derived CDR1 and CDR2 are SGHRS and YFSETQ. CDR3 sequence: CASTLAGAYNEQFF. The DNA of the CDR3 is TGCGCCAGCACACTAGCGGGGGCCTACAATGAGCAGTTCTTC.